A single sample gave rise to the 25 T cell receptor beta chains below, sequenced in a study of CD8+CD57+ T cells in acquired aplastic anemia. It was patients with CD8+CD57+ cell expansion by flow cytometry who were chosen for sequencing. For CDR3 and TCR beta VDJ profiling, genomic DNA was the template used. Each CDR3 protein gets one entry after TCRdb re-called the reads with MiXCR. The sample lists under 500,000 distinct CDR3 sequences; around 33% were seen once. The sample taken for sequencing was sorted CD4+, CD8+, or CD8+CD57+ T cells (not recorded which) from PBMCs. Source of these receptors: a human donor with aplastic anemia.

This clonotype was seen many times. J is TRBJ1-1 and V is TRBV10-3, with TRBD1 matching over 10 bases. Germline CDR1 and CDR2: ENHRY and SYGVKD. The CDR3 runs to 15 residues. V shed 3 bases, J shed 6 bases, and the junction held 7 bases outside the gene matches. CDR3 sequence reads: CAISDRDRGDAEAFF. The CDR3 region has the DNA TGTGCCATCAGTGACCGGGACAGGGGAGACGCTGAAGCTTTCTTT.

The chain uses TRBV7-6 and TRBJ2-7, with D perhaps matching TRBD1 or TRBD2 (6 bases each). CDR3 length: 15 residues. Germline V gives CDR1 SGHVS, CDR2 FNYEAQ. Trimming stripped 5 bases from V and 2 bases from J, with 16 bases between. CDR3 sequence reads: CASSPKGEAAYEQYF. DNA of the CDR3: TGTGCCAGCAGCCCCAAGGGGGAGGCGGCCTACGAGCAGTACTTC.

The chain uses TRBV5-1 and TRBJ2-7; 10 nucleotides match TRBD1. Per germline, CDR1 SGHRS and CDR2 YFSETQ. The V segment lost 4 bases and the J segment 3 bases; nucleotides outside the gene matches: 7. This CDR3 has 15 amino acids. CDR3 protein: CASSAWTGGFYEQYF. CDR3 coding DNA: TGCGCCAGCAGCGCGTGGACAGGGGGGTTCTACGAGCAGTACTTC.

This clonotype came up a few times. The gene calls are TRBV6-1 and TRBJ1-2; tentative D call: TRBD1 (6 bases). In germline, CDR1 is MNHNS, CDR2 SASEGT. The CDR3 runs 15 residues. The V end was cut by 7 bases, the J end by 0 bases, with 15 bases between. The CDR3 DNA is TGTGCCAGCACCTCAAGGGCAGGGGCTAACTATGGCTACACCTTC. Protein sequence: CASTSRAGANYGYTF.

This clonotype was observed a handful of times. The chain links TRBV11-1 to TRBJ2-3; the match to TRBD2 covers 7 bases. Germline CDR1 is SGHAT and CDR2 is FQDESV (reference sequence). CDR3 length: 15 residues. Trimming cost V 5 bases and J 4 bases; bases outside gene matches: 9. CDR3 residues: CASSISGSGADTQYF. The CDR3 DNA is TGTGCCAGCAGCATTAGCGGGTCCGGCGCAGATACGCAGTATTTT.

In this sample, this clonotype turned up many times. The J gene is TRBJ1-2, the V gene TRBV20-1; 7 nucleotides align to TRBD1. CDR3 size: 16 residues. V lost 3 bases and J lost 2; bases outside the gene matches: 12. In germline, CDR1 is DFQATT, CDR2 SNEGSKA (reference sequence). CDR3 in amino acids: CSASPNRGRMNYGYTF. The CDR3 nucleotides are TGCAGTGCTAGCCCAAACAGGGGTCGCATGAACTATGGCTACACCTTC.

This clonotype was seen many times. The V call is TRBV7-3, the J call TRBJ1-5; D is undetermined. The V gene lost 0 bases and the J gene lost 3 bases, with 6 bases spanning the gap. This CDR3 has 14 residues. CDR1 is SGHTA and CDR2 is FQGTGA in the germline V gene. CDR3 loop: CASSLTGNNQPQHF. CDR3 DNA sequence: TGTGCCAGCAGCTTAACTGGAAACAATCAGCCCCAGCATTTT. Together with reference TRBV7-3 and TRBJ1-5, the CDR3 gives the full variable domain: GAGVSQTPSNKVTEKGKYVELRCDPISGHTALYWYRQSLGQGPEFLIYFQGTGAADDSGLPNDRFFAVRPEGSVSTLKIQRTERGDSAVYLCASSLTGNNQPQHFGDGTRLSIL.

This clonotype was counted a few times. A much larger clonotype is one base distant, so this may be a read error. The V and J genes are TRBV29-1 and TRBJ2-7, with D perhaps TRBD1 (5 bases). Germline values: CDR1 SQVTM, CDR2 ANQGSEA. The CDR3 contains 15 residues. V was pared by 4 bases and J by 3 bases, with 19 bases between. CDR3 nucleotide sequence: TGCAGCGTTGTTGCAGGGATTGGAAACGACTACGAGCAGTACTTC. Encoded protein: CSVVAGIGNDYEQYF.

This clonotype was observed many times. The rearrangement uses TRBV15 and TRBJ1-1, with D perhaps matching TRBD1 (5 bases). The CDR3 is made up of 16 amino acids. V gave up 3 bases and J gave up 1 base, with 15 bases separating them. Germline values: CDR1 LNHNV, CDR2 YYDKDF (reference sequence). In nucleotides, the CDR3 is TGTGCCACCAGCAGCCTAGGGGAGGGCCGGAACACTGAAGCTTTCTTT. Its protein product is CATSSLGEGRNTEAFF.

V and J are TRBV12-3 or TRBV12-4 and TRBJ2-1, with TRBD1 matching 10 bases. Germline trimming cut 2 bases from V and 8 bases from J; bases unmatched to any gene: 9. The CDR3 is 16 residues long. CDR3 loop: CASSLSGDRGLDEQFF. The CDR3 DNA reads as TGTGCCAGCAGTTTAAGCGGGGACAGGGGTCTCGATGAGCAGTTCTTC.

This clonotype occurred once. The rearrangement uses TRBV29-1 and TRBJ1-2; D unresolved. The CDR3 length is 11 residues. Germline V gives CDR1 SQVTM, CDR2 ANQGSEA. Trimming took 5 bases from V and 7 from J, leaving 11 bases between them. CDR3 amino acids: CSVREGFGYTF. As DNA, the CDR3 is TGCAGCGTTAGGGAAGGGTTTGGCTACACCTTC.

This clonotype was seen a handful of times. The chain couples TRBV19 to TRBJ2-3; 9 bases are shared with TRBD1. CDR3 length: 14 residues. V gave up 9 bases and J gave up 6 bases; unmatched junction bases: 10. Germline V gene sequence: CDR1 LNHDA, CDR2 SQIVND (reference sequence). The CDR3 DNA follows: TGTGCCAGCACCCGGACAGGGGCCCTGGATACGCAGTATTTT. Translated, it gives CASTRTGALDTQYF.

V gene TRBV6-1 combines with J gene TRBJ2-5, with TRBD2 matching 9 bases. Germline assignment: CDR1 MNHNS and CDR2 SASEGT. With V trimmed by 6 bases and J by 3 bases, 5 bases remained unmatched. This CDR3 contains 14 residues. The CDR3 nucleotides are TGTGCCAGCAGGGTTCTAGCGGGGAAAGAGACCCAGTACTTC. Translation: CASRVLAGKETQYF.

This clonotype was detected many times. The genes are TRBV7-2 and TRBJ2-5; tentatively, D is TRBD2 (5 bases). V was clipped by 1 base and J by 7 bases, with 10 bases between them. Germline lookup yields CDR1 SGHTA and CDR2 FQGNSA. This CDR3 is 13 amino acids long. The CDR3 region has the DNA TGTGCCAGCAGCTTAGAGGGAGAGGCGACCCAGTACTTC. Protein product: CASSLEGEATQYF.

This clonotype occurred many times. This chain's CDR3 is CASSHVTEGGYTF. CDR3 nucleotide sequence: TGTGCCAGCAGCCACGTAACAGAAGGCGGCTACACCTTC. This chain connects TRBV3-1 to TRBJ1-2; D not certain. V was cut by 3 bases and J by 8 bases, with 13 bases left in between. Germline V gene lookup returns CDR1 LGHDT and CDR2 YNNKEL (reference sequence). The CDR3 has 13 amino acids.

The sample holds many counts of this clonotype. The genes are TRBV29-1 and TRBJ2-7, with D unclear. The V gene's germline CDR1 is SQVTM and CDR2 ANQGSEA. V shed 7 bases and J shed 4 bases, with 14 bases lying between them. The CDR3 length is 12 residues. The CDR3 region has the DNA TGCAGCGCCGGTCAGGATCTTTACGAGCAGTACTTC. It is translated as CSAGQDLYEQYF.

There are a few counts of this clonotype. This sequence joins TRBV14 and TRBJ2-7; D ambiguous. Germline V gene sequence: CDR1 SGHDN, CDR2 FVKESK. The CDR3 sequence is 13 residues long. The germline V and J ends were trimmed by 2 bases and 6 bases, with 11 bases remaining between them. The CDR3 DNA reads as TGTGCCAGCAGCCAAAGGACCCTTGTCGAGCAGTACTTC. Translated, it gives CASSQRTLVEQYF.

The chain is built from TRBV15 and TRBJ2-1; possible D gene TRBD2, 5 bases. CDR3 length: 13 amino acids. Germline V gene lookup returns CDR1 LNHNV and CDR2 YYDKDF (reference sequence). V dropped 0 bases and J dropped 9 bases, with 9 bases sitting between them. DNA of the CDR3: TGTGCCACCAGCAGAGATCGGGATCGTGAGCAGTTCTTC. Translation gives CATSRDRDREQFF.

This clonotype has only a few counts. V and J are TRBV7-3 and TRBJ1-3; D ambiguous. Trimming removed 8 bases at V and 3 bases at J, with 17 bases between. This CDR3 has 15 amino acids. From germline, CDR1 is SGHTA and CDR2 FQGTGA. The DNA for the CDR3 is TGTGCCAGCGCTGCAGGCGTAGACTATGGAAACACCATATATTTT. As protein: CASAAGVDYGNTIYF.

The chain joins TRBV7-6 to TRBJ1-3, with no clear D. The CDR3 is 16 residues long. The germline V gene has CDR1 SGHVS and CDR2 FNYEAQ. Between the trimmed V and J ends, which lost 1 base and 0 bases, there was a span of 10 bases. CDR3 sequence reads: CASSLGASYSGNTIYF. CDR3 bases: TGTGCCAGCAGCTTAGGAGCCAGCTACTCTGGAAACACCATATATTTT.

The rearrangement joins TRBV19 to TRBJ2-3, with D possibly matching TRBD1 (5 bases). The CDR3 is 15 residues long. Looked up from germline, CDR1 is LNHDA and CDR2 is SQIVND (reference sequence). V was clipped by 1 base and J by 6 bases, with 14 bases between them. CDR3 loop: CASSIGGRAHDTQYF. The DNA for the CDR3 is TGTGCCAGTAGTATAGGGGGCAGAGCGCATGATACGCAGTATTTT.

V usage is TRBV11-2 and J usage is TRBJ2-7; a possible D gene is TRBD1 (6 bases). V was trimmed by 2 bases and J by 5 bases, leaving 19 bases between them. CDR1 is SGHAT, CDR2 FQNNGV, per germline. CDR3 size: 16 residues. The CDR3 region is CASSLSAGAGNNEQYF. The CDR3 nucleotides read TGTGCCAGCAGCTTATCCGCAGGGGCTGGAAACAACGAGCAGTACTTC.

This clonotype was seen only a few times. This chain uses TRBV12-3 or TRBV12-4 with TRBJ2-5; 9 positions agree with TRBD2. V lost 5 bases to trimming and J lost 5 bases; unmatched junction nucleotides: 12. The CDR3 runs to 16 residues. For the CDR3, the DNA is TGTGCCAGCAGTGGATACGGGACTAGCCGAGTCGAGACCCAGTACTTC. This codes for CASSGYGTSRVETQYF.

The V call is TRBV25-1, the J call TRBJ1-2, with D hard to call. The CDR3 is made up of 13 amino acids. Trimming shortened V by 8 bases and J by 2 bases, and 12 bases separated the two germline ends. Germline values: CDR1 MGHDK, CDR2 SYGVNS. This CDR3 reads CASPTAENYGYTF. The CDR3 DNA sequence: TGTGCCAGCCCGACGGCGGAAAACTATGGCTACACCTTC.

This clonotype was recorded a few times. The rearrangement uses TRBV14 and TRBJ1-1, with TRBD1 as a possible D gene (5 bases). CDR1 SGHDN and CDR2 FVKESK come from the germline V gene. V was trimmed by 4 bases and J by 4 bases, leaving 10 bases between them. This CDR3 comprises 13 residues. CDR3 DNA: TGTGCCAGCAGCCCACAGGTAGTCACTGAAGCTTTCTTT. Its translation: CASSPQVVTEAFF.